A single sample gave rise to the 12 T cell receptor beta chains below, sequenced in a study of T cells after yellow fever vaccination. One entry per CDR3 protein, called by TCRdb with MiXCR from the 5' RACE reads. The sample shows 250,000 or so distinct CDR3 sequences, roughly 4% of them seen only once. The sequences come from PBMCs, collected 15 days after the yellow fever booster vaccination. The receptors originated from a man aged 18 to 30 who received the YFV17D yellow fever vaccine.

This clonotype was counted ten times or more. This chain connects TRBV7-6 to TRBJ2-7, with 7 bases fitting TRBD2. The J segment lost 4 bases and the V segment lost 5 bases, leaving 11 bases of the junction unmatched. Looked up from germline, CDR1 is SGHVS and CDR2 is FNYEAQ. The CDR3 loop spans 15 amino acids. The CDR3 coding sequence is TGTGCCAGCAGCCCTCGTTGGGGGGGAGGATACGAGCAGTACTTC. As protein: CASSPRWGGGYEQYF.

This clonotype was counted many times. The chain has TRBV5-1 and TRBJ2-3; 10 bases agree with TRBD2. The CDR3 length is 16 residues. V shed 0 bases, J shed 4 bases, and the junction held 5 bases outside the gene matches. The germline gives CDR1 SGHRS, CDR2 YFSETQ. CDR3 in amino acids: CASSLDSGGNADTQYF. The CDR3 bases are TGCGCCAGCAGCTTGGATAGCGGGGGGAATGCAGATACGCAGTATTTT.

V is TRBV10-1 and J is TRBJ2-2; maybe TRBD2 (5 bases). The CDR3 has 15 residues. The germline V gene has CDR1 WNHNN and CDR2 SYGVQD (reference sequence). The V end lost 2 bases, the J end lost 5 bases, and 12 bases lay between the germline ends. CDR3 sequence: CASSEEGVGTGELFF. The CDR3 nucleotides read TGCGCCAGCAGTGAGGAGGGCGTTGGGACCGGGGAGCTGTTTTTT.

This clonotype has a count of ten or more. V is TRBV10-3 and J is TRBJ2-3; D possibly corresponds to TRBD1 (6 bases). The V end lost 3 bases, the J end lost 3 bases, and 10 bases lay between the germline ends. The germline gives CDR1 ENHRY, CDR2 SYGVKD. The CDR3 has 14 amino acids. The CDR3 loop reads CAISEQGRTDTQYF. CDR3 in DNA: TGTGCCATCAGTGAACAGGGAAGGACAGATACGCAGTATTTT.

This clonotype was seen many times. CDR3 coding DNA: TGTGCCAGCAGGACAGGGCAGGCTGACACTGAAGCTTTCTTT. Translating gives CASRTGQADTEAFF. V usage is TRBV4-2 and J usage is TRBJ1-1, with 7 nucleotides matching TRBD1. The CDR3 is made up of 14 amino acids. V was clipped by 6 bases and J by 3 bases; unmatched bases: 7. CDR1 is LGHNA, CDR2 YNFKEQ, per germline.

In this sample, this clonotype turned up many times. The CDR3 reads CASSRTGESTEAFF. DNA for the CDR3: TGTGCCAGCAGCCGCACAGGGGAAAGCACTGAAGCTTTCTTT. The chain uses TRBV7-2 and TRBJ1-1, with 7 bases aligning to TRBD1. There are 14 residues in the CDR3. The V gene end was trimmed by 5 bases and the J gene end by 4 bases; junction bases not matched to a gene: 7. Germline CDR1 is SGHTA and CDR2 is FQGNSA.

In this sample, this clonotype turned up many times. The genes are TRBV20-1 and TRBJ1-6; 11 nucleotides agree with TRBD1. The CDR3 extends over 18 amino acids. Losses at the gene ends were 0 bases for V and 4 bases for J; bases not matched to a gene: 8. Germline V gene lookup returns CDR1 DFQATT and CDR2 SNEGSKA (reference sequence). CDR3 protein: CSARDKGDRGTYNSPLHF. CDR3 nucleotide sequence: TGCAGTGCTAGAGATAAAGGGGACAGGGGGACTTATAATTCACCCCTCCACTTT.

In its sample, this clonotype was seen a few times. J is TRBJ1-1 and V is TRBV5-1; D remains ambiguous. V was shortened by 3 bases and J by 0 bases, with 6 bases between the two germline ends. CDR3 length: 13 amino acids. Germline V gene lookup returns CDR1 SGHRS and CDR2 YFSETQ. In nucleotides, the CDR3 is TGCGCCAGCAGCTCGAGGGTGAACACTGAAGCTTTCTTT. It specifies CASSSRVNTEAFF.

This clonotype has a count of ten or more. The chain recombines TRBV4-3 with TRBJ1-6; weak D call: TRBD1 (5 bases). Between the trimmed V and J ends, which lost 1 base and 4 bases, there was a span of 14 bases. Germline V gene data show CDR1 as LGHNA and CDR2 as YSLEER. This CDR3 has 17 amino acids. The CDR3 here is CASSQGLGQLYNSPLHF. The CDR3 nucleotides read TGCGCCAGCAGCCAAGGGCTCGGACAACTGTATAATTCACCCCTCCACTTT.

This clonotype was seen ten or more times. The chain carries TRBV5-1 and TRBJ2-3; 10 bases match TRBD2. The germline V gene has CDR1 SGHRS and CDR2 YFSETQ. Trimming cost V 9 bases and J 6 bases; bases outside gene matches: 7. This CDR3 spans 13 amino acids. CDR3 loop: CATSGLATDTQYF. CDR3 in DNA: TGCGCCACCTCGGGACTAGCGACGGATACGCAGTATTTT.

This clonotype was seen repeatedly, ten times or more. The genes are TRBV20-1 and TRBJ1-1; D perhaps matches TRBD1 (5 bases). Germline CDR1 DFQATT, CDR2 SNEGSKA (reference sequence). The germline V and J ends were trimmed by 1 base and 3 bases, with 15 bases remaining between them. The CDR3 is 15 residues long. CDR3 DNA: TGCAGTGCTAGAGTGGGGGGAAAAGGGGACACTGAAGCTTTCTTT. Translation gives CSARVGGKGDTEAFF.

In this sample, this clonotype turned up many times. The chain links TRBV20-1 to TRBJ1-1; D perhaps matches TRBD1 (5 bases). V gave up 4 bases and J gave up 1 base, with 10 bases separating them. This CDR3 comprises 13 residues. Per germline, CDR1 DFQATT and CDR2 SNEGSKA (reference sequence). The DNA of the CDR3 is TGCAGTGCTATCCGGGACCAGAACACTGAAGCTTTCTTT. Protein product: CSAIRDQNTEAFF.